Below are 29 T cell receptor beta chains sequenced from a single sample in a study of graft-versus-host responses after intestinal transplantation. These receptors have no known antigen. Produced via immunoSEQ multiplex PCR; TCRdb's table is partial and in-frame only. The profile shows 80,000 to 100,000 clones, 91% of them singletons. This sample comprised unstimulated CD4+ T cells sorted from spleen or lymph node cells, obtained before transplant. The receptor source for this set is a human donor who was the organ donor for an intestinal transplant.

V is TRBV4-2 and J is TRBJ2-7, with TRBD1 matching over 7 bases. The germline V gene encodes CDR1 LGHNA and CDR2 YNFKEQ. This CDR3 is 14 amino acids long. Germline trimming cut 4 bases from V and 4 bases from J; bases unmatched to any gene: 7. The CDR3: CASSLTDRTYEQYF. In nucleotides, the CDR3 is TGTGCCAGCAGCCTGACGGACAGGACTTACGAGCAGTACTTC.

V usage is TRBV7-2 and J usage is TRBJ1-6; D remains ambiguous. The CDR3 extends over 16 amino acids. CDR1 and CDR2 from the germline V gene are SGHTA and FQGNSA. Trimming cost V 4 bases and J 2 bases, with 12 bases left between them. The CDR3 sequence: CASSSSGRTYNSPLHF. The CDR3 DNA reads TGTGCCAGCAGCTCCTCGGGAAGGACCTATAATTCACCCCTCCACTTT.

This chain links TRBV4-1 with TRBJ1-3; a possible D gene is TRBD1 (5 bases). The CDR3 consists of 17 residues. Germline values: CDR1 MGHRA, CDR2 YSYEKL. V lost 3 bases to trimming and J lost 0 bases, with 15 bases between them. CDR3 bases: TGCGCCAGCAGCCAGCCAGGACAACTACACTCTGGAAACACCATATATTTT. This encodes CASSQPGQLHSGNTIYF.

This chain connects TRBV5-1 to TRBJ2-5; D is possibly TRBD2 (6 bases). CDR3 length: 14 amino acids. V was cut by 1 base and J by 4 bases, with 11 bases left in between. Germline V gene data show CDR1 as SGHRS and CDR2 as YFSETQ. CDR3 sequence: CASSLMLASETQYF. DNA for the CDR3: TGCGCCAGCAGCTTGATGCTAGCGTCAGAGACCCAGTACTTC. Full variable domain (remainder filled in from reference TRBV5-1 and TRBJ2-5): KAGVTQTPRYLIKTRGQQVTLSCSPISGHRSVSWYQQTPGQGLQFLFEYFSETQRNKGNFPGRFSGRQFSNSRSEMNVSTLELGDSALYLCASSLMLASETQYFGPGTRLLVL.

This chain uses TRBV10-3 with TRBJ2-7, with 9 bases matching TRBD1. V shed 10 bases, J shed 6 bases, and the junction held 7 bases outside the gene matches. Germline CDR1 and CDR2: ENHRY and SYGVKD. There are 12 residues in the CDR3. CDR3 nucleotides: TGTGCCACGGCCGGGACAGGGCTCGAGCAGTACTTC. Amino acids: CATAGTGLEQYF.

This clone showed up just once. The rearrangement joins TRBV4-3 to TRBJ2-5; 12 nucleotides line up with TRBD1. Germline V gene sequence: CDR1 LGHNA, CDR2 YSLEER. Trimming took 4 bases from V and 3 from J; bases not matched to a gene: 18. The CDR3 loop spans 20 amino acids. The CDR3 spells CASSRRATSGTGGREETQYF. CDR3 nucleotide sequence: TGCGCCAGCAGCCGCAGAGCTACCTCCGGGACAGGGGGCAGGGAAGAGACCCAGTACTTC.

The sample holds a few counts of this clone. J is TRBJ2-1 and V is TRBV4-2, with TRBD2 identical over 13 bases. This CDR3 has 16 residues. The ends lost 0 bases at V and 7 bases at J; junction bases unmatched: 3. The germline CDR1 and CDR2 sequences are LGHNA and YNFKEQ. In DNA form, the CDR3 reads TGTGCCAGCAGCCAAGAACCGGGACTAGCGGGAAATGAGCAGTTCTTC. Translated, it gives CASSQEPGLAGNEQFF.

V and J are TRBV7-9 and TRBJ2-3; D gene unclear. V lost 1 base and J lost 4, with 6 bases in between. Looked up from germline, CDR1 is SEHNR and CDR2 is FQNEAQ (reference sequence). The CDR3 is made up of 13 amino acids. DNA of the CDR3: TGTGCCAGCAGCTTAGTGGCCCCAGATACGCAGTATTTT. Translating it yields CASSLVAPDTQYF.

The J gene is TRBJ1-5, the V gene TRBV2; 9 positions agree with TRBD1. Germline CDR1 reads SNHLY; CDR2 reads FYNNEI. The CDR3 is made up of 16 amino acids. Germline trimming cut 6 bases from V and 6 bases from J; bases unmatched to any gene: 12. As DNA, the CDR3 is TGTGCCAGCAGAGTTATAACAGGGGGCCTTTCTCAGCCCCAGCATTTT. It is translated as CASRVITGGLSQPQHF.

The rearrangement links TRBV28 to TRBJ1-4; a weak D match, TRBD1 (5 bases). Germline CDR1 is MDHEN and CDR2 is SYDVKM. V was trimmed by 7 bases and J by 7 bases, leaving 19 bases between them. The CDR3 is made up of 15 amino acids. CDR3 nucleotide sequence: TGTGCCAGCACCTTGGGGCAGGTTCGTACTGAAAAACTGTTTTTT. Translating gives CASTLGQVRTEKLFF.

This chain links TRBV6-5 with TRBJ1-1; 9 nucleotides align to TRBD1. The V and J ends lost 6 bases and 4 bases, in that order; junction bases with no gene match: 9. From germline, CDR1 is MNHEY and CDR2 SVGAGI. This CDR3 is 15 amino acids long. The CDR3 loop is CASRPGTGRFTEAFF. For the CDR3, the DNA is TGTGCCAGCAGGCCCGGGACAGGGAGATTCACTGAAGCTTTCTTT.

The count of this clone is one. The V call is TRBV30, the J call TRBJ2-2; possible D gene TRBD2, 5 bases. V dropped 0 bases and J dropped 5 bases, with 7 bases sitting between them. CDR1 is GTSNPN, CDR2 SVGIG, per germline (reference sequence). The CDR3 loop spans 13 amino acids. The CDR3 DNA is TGTGCCTGGAGTGTAGAGGGAACCGGGGAGCTGTTTTTT. It specifies CAWSVEGTGELFF.

The V gene is TRBV28, the J gene TRBJ2-5, with 13 bases lining up with TRBD2. The germline CDR1 and CDR2 sequences are MDHEN and SYDVKM. This CDR3 has 16 residues. Trimming at V came to 5 bases and at J to 5 bases, leaving 8 bases not matched to a gene. This CDR3 reads CASSPTSGGALETQYF. The CDR3 coding sequence is TGTGCCAGCAGTCCTACTAGCGGGGGGGCCTTGGAGACCCAGTACTTC. Combining the CDR3 with reference TRBV28 and TRBJ2-5 gives the whole variable domain DVKVTQSSRYLVKRTGEKVFLECVQDMDHENMFWYRQDPGLGLRLIYFSYDVKMKEKGDIPEGYSVSREKKERFSLILESASTNQTSMYLCASSPTSGGALETQYFGPGTRLLVL.

This sequence joins TRBV9 and TRBJ1-2; tentative D call: TRBD1 (6 bases). V lost 4 bases and J lost 2, with 18 bases in between. This CDR3 is 16 amino acids long. Germline CDR1 is SGDLS and CDR2 is YYNGEE. CDR3 sequence (DNA): TGTGCCAGCAGCCGGGGACAAGGCGTAGGGAACTATGGCTACACCTTC. Residues: CASSRGQGVGNYGYTF.

This clone was seen only a few times. The chain is built from TRBV7-2 and TRBJ2-3; D gene ambiguous. Germline V lookup: CDR1 SGHTA, CDR2 FQGNSA. The CDR3 totals 11 residues. V gave up 5 bases and J gave up 4 bases, with 4 bases separating them. In DNA, the CDR3 is TGTGCCAGCAGCCCTGCAGATACGCAGTATTTT. It encodes CASSPADTQYF.

V and J are TRBV18 and TRBJ1-2; tentatively, D is TRBD1 (5 bases). Germline-derived CDR1 and CDR2 are KGHSH and LQKENI. V lost 3 bases, J lost 8 bases, and 16 bases lay in between. The CDR3 loop spans 14 amino acids. CDR3 nucleotides: TGTGCCAGCTCACCTAAAGACAGCTCGGACGGCTACACCTTC. It yields the protein CASSPKDSSDGYTF.

V usage is TRBV5-4 and J usage is TRBJ2-1; 11 bases align to TRBD2. V lost 2 bases, J lost 5 bases, and 6 bases stayed unmatched. The CDR3 is 16 amino acids. Germline CDR1 SGHNT, CDR2 YYREEE (reference sequence). CDR3 region: CASSLVAGGLHNEQFF. DNA of the CDR3: TGTGCCAGCAGCTTAGTAGCGGGGGGGCTGCACAATGAGCAGTTCTTC.

The V call is TRBV5-1, the J call TRBJ2-5, with TRBD2 matching 8 bases. After removal of 5 bases from V and 5 bases from J, the junction contained 8 bases not matched to a gene. CDR1 SGHRS and CDR2 YFSETQ come from the germline V gene. There are 14 residues in the CDR3. CDR3 in DNA: TGCGCCAGCAGGTCGGGAGGGGGGCCGGAGACCCAGTACTTC. It specifies CASRSGGGPETQYF.

The rearrangement joins TRBV5-1 to TRBJ1-2; 10 nucleotides agree with TRBD1. CDR1 SGHRS and CDR2 YFSETQ come from the germline V gene. The CDR3 is made up of 16 amino acids. V was clipped by 2 bases and J by 3 bases; unmatched bases: 7. CDR3 coding DNA: TGCGCCAGCAGCTTTGGAGGGACAGGGGCCGACTATGGCTACACCTTC. Protein product: CASSFGGTGADYGYTF.

This chain connects TRBV19 to TRBJ2-7, with D possibly being TRBD2 (6 bases). The V end was cut by 6 bases, the J end by 6 bases, with 12 bases between. The CDR3 contains 12 residues. CDR1 is LNHDA, CDR2 SQIVND, per germline (reference sequence). In DNA, the CDR3 is TGTGCCAGTAGCAGAAGGGGAGGCGAGCAGTACTTC. It specifies CASSRRGGEQYF.

The chain uses TRBV19 and TRBJ1-6; 11 bases match TRBD1. The CDR3 is 15 amino acids. With V trimmed by 4 bases and J by 9 bases, 5 bases remained unmatched. CDR1 LNHDA and CDR2 SQIVND come from the germline V gene (reference sequence). CDR3 DNA sequence: TGTGCCAGTAGTACAACCGGGACAGGGGGTTCACCCCTCCACTTT. It specifies CASSTTGTGGSPLHF. Full variable domain (remainder filled in from reference TRBV19 and TRBJ1-6): DGGITQSPKYLFRKEGQNVTLSCEQNLNHDAMYWYRQDPGQGLRLIYYSQIVNDFQKGDIAEGYSVSREKKESFPLTVTSAQKNPTAFYLCASSTTGTGGSPLHFGNGTRLTVT.

This sequence joins TRBV21-1 and TRBJ2-2; TRBD2, the D gene given by the table, was not confirmed from the DNA. TRBV21-1 is an annotated pseudogene. CDR3 length equals 15 residues. In DNA form, the CDR3 reads TGTGCCAGCAGTCCGGGGGGGGGTAGGACCGGGGAGCTGTTTTTT. Residues: CASSPGGGRTGELFF.

The chain recombines TRBV2 with TRBJ2-7, with D maybe TRBD2 (6 bases). The CDR3 loop spans 11 amino acids. Germline V gives CDR1 SNHLY, CDR2 FYNNEI. With 10 bases removed from V and 7 bases from J, the gap between germline ends came to 14 bases. The chain's CDR3 is CATRLGGEQYF. As DNA, the CDR3 is TGTGCCACCCGACTAGGTGGTGAGCAGTACTTC.

The chain has TRBV12-2 and TRBJ1-5; the table's D call, TRBD1, has no DNA check behind it. TRBV12-2 is recorded as a pseudogene. The CDR3 runs 18 residues. CDR3 sequence (DNA): TGTGCAAGTCGCTCACCCCAGCGACGGACAGGGGAGGGTCAGCCCCAGCATTTT. It yields the protein CASRSPQRRTGEGQPQHF.

In its sample, this clone was seen once. The J gene is TRBJ1-2, the V gene TRBV9; D remains ambiguous. CDR1 SGDLS and CDR2 YYNGEE come from the germline V gene. Trimming removed 0 bases from V and 0 bases from J, with 9 bases in between. CDR3 length equals 15 residues. CDR3 DNA: TGTGCCAGCAGCGTAGCCCTAGCCCCTAACTATGGCTACACCTTC. Amino acids: CASSVALAPNYGYTF.

The V call is TRBV6-1, the J call TRBJ2-7, with 8 bases identical to TRBD2. This CDR3 is 17 amino acids long. Germline assignment: CDR1 MNHNS and CDR2 SASEGT. The V and J ends lost 4 bases and 3 bases, in that order; junction bases with no gene match: 14. This CDR3 is CASSVRARTGGSYEQYF. The CDR3 DNA sequence: TGTGCCAGCAGTGTACGCGCCAGGACGGGGGGGAGCTACGAGCAGTACTTC.

The chain employs TRBV10-3 and TRBJ2-2, with TRBD2 matching 7 bases. The V gene end was trimmed by 6 bases and the J gene end by 0 bases; junction bases not matched to a gene: 7. This CDR3 comprises 16 residues. Germline values: CDR1 ENHRY, CDR2 SYGVKD. CDR3 in DNA: TGTGCCATCAGCGGCCAAGCGGGGCCGAACACCGGGGAGCTGTTTTTT. Protein product: CAISGQAGPNTGELFF.

This clone appeared a few times. The rearrangement joins TRBV19 to TRBJ1-1, with D perhaps matching TRBD1 (5 bases). The CDR3 totals 13 residues. Germline CDR1 LNHDA, CDR2 SQIVND (reference sequence). The V end was cut by 3 bases, the J end by 2 bases, with 7 bases between. This CDR3 is CASSMGLNTEAFF. DNA for the CDR3: TGTGCCAGTAGTATGGGACTTAACACTGAAGCTTTCTTT. The full variable domain, completed using reference TRBV19 and TRBJ1-1, is DGGITQSPKYLFRKEGQNVTLSCEQNLNHDAMYWYRQDPGQGLRLIYYSQIVNDFQKGDIAEGYSVSREKKESFPLTVTSAQKNPTAFYLCASSMGLNTEAFFGQGTRLTVV.

The chain couples TRBV5-5 to TRBJ1-3, with 10 bases matching TRBD1. The CDR3 loop spans 15 amino acids. The germline V gene has CDR1 SGHKS and CDR2 YYEKEE (reference sequence). V was clipped by 3 bases and J by 4 bases; unmatched bases: 4. In DNA form, the CDR3 reads TGTGCCAGCAGCTCGGGACAGGGGAGCGGAAACACCATATATTTT. This sequence encodes CASSSGQGSGNTIYF.